This T cell receptor beta chain was recorded in a study of cytomegalovirus exposure and HLA in healthy donors (dated by TCRdb to 2016 to 2017). As for the study more broadly: In an earlier analysis of approximately 500 of the donors, about 270 Gb of sequence data and some 100 million unique TCR beta sequences from 150 million to 200 million T cells were reported. The number of donors typed differed by locus, with 629-630 for A, B, C, DRB1 and DQB1, more than 500 for DQA1, some 570 for DPA1, and around 460 for DPB1. All discovery cohort repertoires had been generated on a single sequencing platform. In a later analysis, previously published TCR beta repertoires from 666 donors were re-analyzed and high-resolution HLA genotyping was added so that TCR occurrence patterns could be studied. An early release that covered some 630 HLA-typed donors contained around 330 gigabases of sequencing data and 85 million to 100 million unique TCR sequences. To predict cytomegalovirus infection status, the study combined high-throughput TCR immunosequencing, statistical association of individual TCRs with disease status, and machine learning. Alongside the repertoire data, information on donor age, sex, ethnicity and CMV serostatus was compiled. The study aimed to test whether signatures of past pathogen exposure could be identified by cataloging public T cell receptors. Along with the approximately 700-subject first cohort, a separate validation cohort of 120 different subjects was used. About five DR-DQ haplotypes were treated as single units for association and clustering because of strong linkage in the cohort. Both class I and class II loci were covered by HLA typing, at four-digit resolution. Among the approximately 400 genotyped donors, under 90% belonged to the genetic ancestry cluster associated with self-reported Caucasian donors. The later analysis used no new phenotypic data to find candidate immune exposures, relying instead on TCR beta sequences and their occurrence across donors. Using immunosequencing, the study profiled T cell repertoires from 550 to 750 subjects and related those repertoires to cytomegalovirus serostatus. Among roughly 400 genotyped donors of the cohort, an average of approximately 220,000 unique TCR beta nucleotide sequences was sequenced per donor, of which about 18% were non-productive. In a later genetic analysis, genome-wide SNP genotypes for about 65% of the 666 donors were used, and that subset was treated as a discovery cohort. An earlier analysis of a few hundred of the donors applied high-throughput TCR beta sequencing to assess whether each TCR beta V gene segment acted as functional or pseudogenic.

For CDR1 and CDR2, the germline V gene lists SGDLS and YYNGEE. At the junction V is shortened by 4 bases and J by 6 bases, with 20 bases in between. From the cysteine through the phenylalanine, the CDR3 covers 15 amino acids. The read is trimmed to its CDR3 DNA, 45 bases read in frame from base 1. What the research found in general, with its limitations: In a later analysis, HLA-associated TCR beta chains showed more clonal expansion and lower generation probabilities than non-associated chains that were equally common. Because the 87-base-pair reads could not distinguish some IMGT-functional V segments, including TRBV6-2 and TRBV6-3, those segments were excluded. Cytomegalovirus status was reported to be diagnosed by the classifier with high specificity and sensitivity in both the original and validation cohorts. When HLA alleles, especially DR and DQ, strongly co-occurred, attributing TCR associations to individual alleles was difficult. A further reported finding was that TCR beta sequences accurately predicted the HLA-A and HLA-B alleles for most subjects in the first cohort. Most CMV-associated TCR beta chains appeared to be HLA-restricted in a later analysis, and the HLA associations seemed to be driven largely by CMV exposure. A later analysis associated some 17,000 TCR beta sequences with specific HLA alleles at a false discovery rate of 0.05. Linkage disequilibrium might explain the correlated functional status among segregating V segments, but an unknown experimental factor could not be excluded. Because HLA typing was missing for some donors at each locus, association tests included only the typed subset. In a later analysis, the rate of TCR association differed among HLA loci, with DRB1 alleles having the most associated TCRs and HLA-C alleles having the fewest. In a later genetic analysis, fewer N-insertions in productive TCRs were reported among donors in an Asian-associated ancestry cluster than the roughly 640-donor mean. The cohort was sequenced for TCR beta chains only, and without alpha or paired-chain data the features that could be detected were limited. The only immune exposure information available for the cohort was CMV serostatus. In the study, approximately 150 TCR beta chains were listed as associated with cytomegalovirus. In vitro tests confirmed that a few of the cytomegalovirus-associated TCR beta chains recognize cytomegalovirus antigens. Because counts were too low, roughly 17 rarely observed V segments, including chromosome 9 orphons, were left out of the earlier analysis of several hundred of the donors. Several of the top co-occurrence clusters appeared to be linked to parvovirus B19, influenza, CMV and Epstein-Barr virus, according to a later analysis. Presence/absence analyses assumed roughly uniform sequencing depth across donors, an assumption that may not hold. An earlier analysis of around 500 of the donors showed that most TCR beta V segments appeared in productive rearrangements either about 87% or about 30% of the time, which broadly matched IMGT annotations. While some public TCRs were present in many individuals, most TCR sequences turned up only very rarely across donors. A group of highly shared sequence variants was considered likely to be a technical artifact of the sequencing pipeline. V-gene and J-gene trimming of TCR beta chains was associated with a missense DCLRE1C variant in a later genetic analysis, and the association was replicated in an independent cohort. According to the authors, the approach could potentially be generalized to other disease states and immunological phenotypes.

Concerning this clone: Its antigen has not been determined. One base away there is no much larger clone; base qualities are not given.

The cohort was made up of 666 healthy bone marrow donors. At the time of sampling, all cohort members were nominally healthy, though unrecorded immune exposures were likely present. The donor tested CMV seropositive and was one of the 289 seropositive cohort members. Each donor provided a peripheral blood sample, and peripheral blood mononuclear cells were used for TCR beta sequencing. The Qiagen DNeasy Blood Extraction Kit was used to extract genomic DNA from the blood cell samples. Library method: the immunoSEQ multiplex PCR assay. For the multiplex PCR, a mixture combining 60 forward primers for TCR Vbeta segments and 13 reverse primers for TCR Jbeta segments was used. Amplification of the CDR3 region of rearranged TCR beta genes was performed with a multiplex PCR assay on genomic DNA. On the Illumina HiSeq System, the amplified TCR beta libraries were sequenced as 87-base-pair reads. The authors' analysis ran thus. A later analysis counted some 74 million unique TCR beta chains across the approximately 700 repertoires, and some 11 million of these chains were shared by at least two donors. Raw reads were error-corrected and collapsed into unique sequences with a nearest-neighbor algorithm that merged closely related sequences to remove PCR and sequencing errors. Alignment of CDR3 sequences to IMGT reference sequences was used to assign V, D and J gene segments. Each retained sequence needed at least a six-nucleotide match to both a V gene segment and a J gene segment. Rearrangements were called productive when the CDR3 lacked stop codons and stayed in frame with V and J; all others were non-productive. Following IMGT convention, CDR3 was defined as the stretch from the second conserved V-encoded cysteine up to the conserved J-encoded phenylalanine. The earlier analysis of roughly 590 of the donors excluded sequences that lacked an unambiguous match to a single V gene segment. In an earlier analysis of 450 to 700 of the donors, V segments were called functional above 56.7% productive rearrangements and were called segregating when the between-donor standard deviation exceeded 5%. A statistical classification framework was built for diagnosing cytomegalovirus status from the catalog of TCR beta chain sequences. V and J gene assignment, in a later analysis, came from comparing TCR nucleotide sequences with IMGT/GENE-DB human TR gene sequences. In a later analysis, CDR3 sequences and most-parsimonious VDJ recombination scenarios were assigned using the TCRdist pipeline. A later analysis defined each TCR beta chain by its CDR3 amino acid sequence plus V-gene family, and excluded reads lacking a unique V-gene family. A later analysis removed roughly 590 highly shared, low-generation-probability nucleotide sequences to deal with suspected cross-contamination and a sequencing artifact. In a later analysis, a clonal expansion index was calculated for each public chain from normalized within-repertoire ranks of inferred template counts. In a later analysis, generation probabilities were computed using a VDJ recombination model fitted to out-of-frame rearrangements, and the results were checked against IGoR. In a later analysis, hypergeometric tests were used to score TCR-TCR, TCR-HLA and TCR-CMV co-occurrence, with a repertoire-size bias correction applied to TCR pairs. In a later analysis, false discovery rates were estimated by permuting HLA or CMV assignments 20 times. A later analysis grouped co-occurring TCRs with DBSCAN, adding TCRdist sequence similarity when clustering within HLA-allele-positive subsets. For co-occurrence clustering, repertoires with fewer than 30,000 or more than 120,000 public chains were excluded, along with about five repertoires with anomalous nucleotide sharing. TCRdb re-hosts the immuneACCESS table, in-frame sequences only. Its copies lack some clones; in the studies checked, an unresolved V gene accounts for under half of them, and the cause for the rest is not known. V, J and clone size are those of that table, while D and trimming were read from the DNA. The sample includes over 50,000 clones, with about 80% observed a single time. The biggest ten clones account for roughly half of the sample.

Sequencing input: PBMCs. The receptor's source is a man between 45 and 60 years old in good health and CMV-seropositive. The V gene is TRBV9 and the J gene is TRBJ2-7; a tentative D match to TRBD1 spans 6 bases. The CDR3 amino acid sequence is: CASSYQGPSFSEQYF. Here is the DNA: TGTGCCAGCAGCTACCAGGGGCCCAGCTTCTCCGAGCAGTACTTC.